The 26 T cell receptor beta chains below all came from one sample that was sequenced in a study of blood T cell repertoires in COVID-19. Using immunoSEQ multiplex PCR, the repertoire was profiled, and TCRdb retains in-frame clones only, with some absent. The sample carries roughly 160,000 clones, more than 75% recorded once. Source material: peripheral blood. Source of these receptors: a man aged 50-59 years who had recovered from COVID-19.

The chain couples TRBV5-6 to TRBJ2-2, with D possibly matching TRBD1 (5 bases). Germline CDR1 is SGHDT and CDR2 is YYEEEE. CDR3 size: 15 residues. The V end lost 2 bases, the J end lost 0 bases, and 8 bases lay between the germline ends. The CDR3 nucleotides are TGTGCCAGCAGCTTTCAGGGATCGAACACCGGGGAGCTGTTTTTT. Translation gives CASSFQGSNTGELFF.

V is TRBV7-2 and J is TRBJ2-1; a possible D gene is TRBD1 (5 bases). CDR1 and CDR2 from the germline V gene are SGHTA and FQGNSA. The germline V and J ends were trimmed by 1 base and 5 bases, with 9 bases remaining between them. CDR3 size: 14 residues. As DNA, the CDR3 is TGTGCCAGCAGCTTAGTTAGGACACACAATGAGCAGTTCTTC. Translating it yields CASSLVRTHNEQFF.

V usage is TRBV5-1 and J usage is TRBJ2-1; 9 bases are shared with TRBD2. V lost 4 bases and J lost 0; bases outside the gene matches: 5. In germline, CDR1 is SGHRS, CDR2 YFSETQ. There are 16 residues in the CDR3. CDR3 region: CASSQKAGGSYNEQFF. Written as DNA, the CDR3 is TGCGCCAGCAGCCAGAAAGCGGGAGGCTCCTACAATGAGCAGTTCTTC.

The chain joins TRBV30 to TRBJ2-7; tentative D call: TRBD2 (6 bases). This CDR3 has 11 amino acids. The V gene lost 5 bases and the J gene lost 6 bases, with 11 bases spanning the gap. CDR1 GTSNPN and CDR2 SVGIG come from the germline V gene (reference sequence). The CDR3 DNA follows: TGTGCCTGGGGTGGGGAGGTCGAGCAGTACTTC. This sequence encodes CAWGGEVEQYF.

J is TRBJ1-4 and V is TRBV28; a possible D gene is TRBD1 (5 bases). CDR3 length: 15 amino acids. Germline assignment: CDR1 MDHEN and CDR2 SYDVKM. With 4 bases removed from V and 12 bases from J, the gap between germline ends came to 21 bases. The CDR3: CASSSLNTPVRELFF. The CDR3 DNA sequence: TGTGCCAGCAGTTCCCTAAACACGCCGGTCAGGGAACTGTTTTTT. Complete variable domain (other parts from reference TRBV28 and TRBJ1-4): DVKVTQSSRYLVKRTGEKVFLECVQDMDHENMFWYRQDPGLGLRLIYFSYDVKMKEKGDIPEGYSVSREKKERFSLILESASTNQTSMYLCASSSLNTPVRELFFGSGTQLSVL.

The chain joins TRBV3-1 (or the pseudogene TRBV3-2) to TRBJ2-1; the D gene is possibly TRBD2 (6 bases). Germline V gene sequence: CDR1 LGHDT, CDR2 YNNKEL (reference sequence). This CDR3 has 15 amino acids. V was trimmed by 0 bases and J by 10 bases, leaving 16 bases between them. CDR3 protein: CASSQEYTSWDEQFF. The CDR3 DNA reads as TGTGCCAGCAGCCAAGAATACACTAGCTGGGACGAGCAGTTCTTC.

The chain uses TRBV27 and TRBJ2-3, with D tentatively TRBD2 (6 bases). Looked up from germline, CDR1 is MNHEY and CDR2 is SMNVEV (reference sequence). This CDR3 is built from 15 residues. V gave up 6 bases and J gave up 4 bases, with 17 bases separating them. For the CDR3, the DNA is TGTGCCAGCAGGGCTCCGGGACTCTCTCCAGATACGCAGTATTTT. Translating it yields CASRAPGLSPDTQYF.

This chain uses TRBV27 with TRBJ2-5; a possible D gene is TRBD2 (6 bases). Germline V gives CDR1 MNHEY, CDR2 SMNVEV (reference sequence). Deletions cut 2 bases from V and 0 bases from J, with 13 bases between. This CDR3 has 16 amino acids. In DNA form, the CDR3 reads TGTGCCAGCAGTTTAAGGCGGGGATCCTACCAAGAGACCCAGTACTTC. This translates into CASSLRRGSYQETQYF.

A single count supports this clone. The genes are TRBV27 and TRBJ2-7; the match to TRBD2 covers 7 bases. Germline V gene data show CDR1 as MNHEY and CDR2 as SMNVEV (reference sequence). V lost 2 bases and J lost 2; bases outside the gene matches: 9. The CDR3 loop spans 16 amino acids. The CDR3 loop is CASSLKGSGIPYEQYF. DNA for the CDR3: TGTGCCAGCAGTTTAAAGGGCAGCGGGATTCCCTACGAGCAGTACTTC.

The chain uses TRBV6-1 and TRBJ1-1; no clear D. V shed 1 base and J shed 5 bases, with 5 bases lying between them. Germline V gene lookup returns CDR1 MNHNS and CDR2 SASEGT. This CDR3 is built from 12 residues. Here the CDR3 DNA reads TGTGCCAGCAGTGAAGATGTAACTGAAGCTTTCTTT. Amino acids: CASSEDVTEAFF.

J is TRBJ1-2 and V is TRBV7-2; maybe TRBD1 (5 bases). Germline CDR1 and CDR2: SGHTA and FQGNSA. The CDR3 is 12 residues long. The V end was cut by 1 base, the J end by 10 bases, with 10 bases between. This CDR3 reads CASSLVDRYYTF. The CDR3 DNA reads TGTGCCAGCAGCTTAGTCGACAGATACTACACCTTC.

The V call is TRBV7-3, the J call TRBJ1-6; no clear D. The ends were cut back, 0 bases at V and 10 bases at J, with 7 bases in the middle. This CDR3 is built from 13 residues. The germline V gene has CDR1 SGHTA and CDR2 FQGTGA. CDR3 residues: CASSLTETSPLHF. CDR3 in DNA: TGTGCCAGCAGCTTAACGGAGACCTCACCCCTCCACTTT.

The V gene is TRBV3-1 (or the pseudogene TRBV3-2), the J gene TRBJ1-1; TRBD1 matches 8 bases. The CDR3 consists of 15 residues. Germline CDR1 is LGHDT and CDR2 is YNNKEL (reference sequence). J gave up 3 bases and V 2 bases, and 5 bases lay outside the gene matches. The CDR3 spells CASSQSRTGHTEAFF. The CDR3 DNA is TGTGCCAGCAGCCAATCGAGGACAGGGCACACTGAAGCTTTCTTT.

V gene TRBV30 combines with J gene TRBJ1-2, with 7 nucleotides matching TRBD1. This CDR3 region has 13 residues. V lost 4 bases to trimming and J lost 10 bases; unmatched junction nucleotides: 12. Germline CDR1 reads GTSNPN; CDR2 reads SVGIG (reference sequence). CDR3 DNA: TGTGCCTGGACTATTGGACAGGCTGGGGACTACACCTTC. It is translated as CAWTIGQAGDYTF.

The V gene is TRBV2, the J gene TRBJ2-7; 10 bases map to TRBD1. The J segment lost 4 bases and the V segment lost 5 bases, leaving 2 bases of the junction unmatched. This CDR3 region has 13 residues. CDR1 is SNHLY, CDR2 FYNNEI, per germline. CDR3 bases: TGTGCCAGCAGTCTGGGACAGGGGTACGAGCAGTACTTC. It specifies CASSLGQGYEQYF.

The V and J genes are TRBV7-2 and TRBJ2-5; possible D gene TRBD1, 5 bases. V lost 1 base, J lost 4 bases, and 13 bases lay in between. The CDR3 runs 15 residues. Germline CDR1 and CDR2: SGHTA and FQGNSA. This CDR3 is CASSLDLGRAETQYF. The CDR3 nucleotides are TGTGCCAGCAGCTTAGATTTAGGCAGGGCAGAGACCCAGTACTTC.

This clone was found once. This chain joins TRBV27 and TRBJ2-5; TRBD2 matches at 10 bases. The CDR3 has 16 residues. Trimming removed 1 base from V and 5 bases from J; junction bases left unmatched: 7. Per the germline V gene, CDR1 is MNHEY and CDR2 is SMNVEV (reference sequence). CDR3 loop: CASSLWGSGRSETQYF. The DNA for the CDR3 is TGTGCCAGCAGTTTATGGGGTAGCGGGAGGTCGGAGACCCAGTACTTC.

The chain joins TRBV28 to TRBJ2-3; tentative D call: TRBD2 (5 bases). V was cut by 2 bases and J by 0 bases, with 9 bases left in between. There are 15 residues in the CDR3. Germline assignment: CDR1 MDHEN and CDR2 SYDVKM. In DNA, the CDR3 is TGTGCCAGCAGTTTACCCACGGGGAGCACAGATACGCAGTATTTT. This encodes CASSLPTGSTDTQYF. The entire variable domain, with the rest obtained from reference TRBV28 and TRBJ2-3, is as follows: DVKVTQSSRYLVKRTGEKVFLECVQDMDHENMFWYRQDPGLGLRLIYFSYDVKMKEKGDIPEGYSVSREKKERFSLILESASTNQTSMYLCASSLPTGSTDTQYFGPGTRLTVL.

The V gene is TRBV9, the J gene TRBJ1-6; 8 bases are a match to TRBD1. V was clipped by 4 bases and J by 9 bases; unmatched bases: 9. Germline V gene lookup returns CDR1 SGDLS and CDR2 YYNGEE. The CDR3 runs to 15 residues. The CDR3 reads CASSPRTGQSSPLHF. DNA of the CDR3: TGTGCCAGCAGCCCTCGGACAGGGCAGAGTTCACCCCTCCACTTT.

Remarks on this clone: In the same sample, other DNA sequences code for this CDR3. This chain joins TRBV4-3 and TRBJ2-2; tentatively, D is TRBD1 (5 bases). V was pared by 1 base and J by 5 bases, with 8 bases between. Germline CDR1 is LGHNA and CDR2 is YSLEER. CDR3 length: 14 amino acids. CDR3 sequence (DNA): TGCGCCAGCAGCCAAGTCAGGGTAACCGGGGAGCTGTTTTTT. This sequence encodes CASSQVRVTGELFF.

V and J are TRBV6-4 and TRBJ2-1, with TRBD2 identical over 10 bases. There are 16 residues in the CDR3. Germline CDR1 MRHNA, CDR2 SNTAGT. The V segment lost 4 bases and the J segment 3 bases; nucleotides outside the gene matches: 6. CDR3 region: CASSALAGENYNEQFF. The CDR3 DNA sequence: TGTGCCAGCAGTGCCCTAGCGGGGGAGAACTACAATGAGCAGTTCTTC.

The chain is built from TRBV4-2 and TRBJ1-2, with a tentative D call TRBD1 (6 bases). Germline CDR1 is LGHNA and CDR2 is YNFKEQ. Trimming removed 0 bases from V and 4 bases from J, with 18 bases in between. CDR3 length equals 17 residues. The CDR3 sequence is CASSQDVQGSTIYGYTF. CDR3 DNA sequence: TGTGCCAGCAGCCAAGATGTACAGGGTTCCACAATCTATGGCTACACCTTC.

The V gene is TRBV6-5, the J gene TRBJ2-1; D not certain. This CDR3 region has 11 residues. Germline assignment: CDR1 MNHEY and CDR2 SVGAGI. Trimming removed 5 bases from V and 5 bases from J, with 4 bases in between. The CDR3 loop is CASSPNNEQFF. DNA for the CDR3: TGTGCCAGCAGTCCAAACAATGAGCAGTTCTTC.

The chain joins TRBV11-3 to TRBJ1-5, with D perhaps matching TRBD1 (5 bases). V gave up 0 bases and J gave up 4 bases, with 10 bases separating them. From germline, CDR1 is SGHNT and CDR2 YENEEA. CDR3 size: 15 residues. The CDR3 DNA follows: TGTGCCAGCAGCTTAGAGGGACTTAAAAATCAGCCCCAGCATTTT. As protein: CASSLEGLKNQPQHF.

The V call is TRBV5-6, the J call TRBJ2-1; the match to TRBD1 covers 7 bases. The ends lost 0 bases at V and 12 bases at J; junction bases unmatched: 3. The CDR3 has 12 residues. Germline V CDR1 and CDR2: SGHDT, YYEEEE. The CDR3 nucleotides read TGTGCCAGCAGCTTGGCGACAGGGAGGCAGTTCTTC. It specifies CASSLATGRQFF.

V is TRBV28 and J is TRBJ1-3, with D possibly matching TRBD1 (5 bases). The V and J ends lost 3 bases and 0 bases respectively, with 15 bases between them. From germline, CDR1 is MDHEN and CDR2 SYDVKM. This CDR3 comprises 17 residues. DNA for the CDR3: TGTGCCAGCAGTTTTTCAGGGTTCGCGGTCTCTGGAAACACCATATATTTT. Translating gives CASSFSGFAVSGNTIYF.